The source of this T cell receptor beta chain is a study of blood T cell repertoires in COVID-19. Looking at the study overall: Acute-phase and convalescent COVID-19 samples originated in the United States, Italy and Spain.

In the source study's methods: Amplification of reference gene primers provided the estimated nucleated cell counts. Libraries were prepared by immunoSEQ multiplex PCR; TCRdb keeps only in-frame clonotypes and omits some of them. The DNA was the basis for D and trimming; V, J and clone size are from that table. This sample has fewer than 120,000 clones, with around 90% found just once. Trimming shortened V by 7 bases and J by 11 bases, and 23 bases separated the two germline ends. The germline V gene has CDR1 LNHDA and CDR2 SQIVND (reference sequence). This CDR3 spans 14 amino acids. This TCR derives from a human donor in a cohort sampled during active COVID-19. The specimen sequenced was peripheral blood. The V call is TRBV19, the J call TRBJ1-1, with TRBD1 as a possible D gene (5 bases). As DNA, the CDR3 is TGTGCCAGTAACGGTCCCGTGGCGGGGCAGTTGGCTTTCTTT. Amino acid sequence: CASNGPVAGQLAFF.